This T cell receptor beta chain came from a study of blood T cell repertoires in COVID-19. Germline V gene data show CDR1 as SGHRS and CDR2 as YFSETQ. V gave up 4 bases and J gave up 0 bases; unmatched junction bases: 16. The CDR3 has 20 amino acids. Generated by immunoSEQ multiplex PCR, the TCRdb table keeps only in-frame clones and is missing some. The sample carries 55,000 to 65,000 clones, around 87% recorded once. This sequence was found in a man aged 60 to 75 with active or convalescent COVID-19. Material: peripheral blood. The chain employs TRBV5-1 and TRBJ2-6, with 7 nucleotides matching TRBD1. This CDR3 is CASSPGDRQTTFSGANVLTF. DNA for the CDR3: TGCGCCAGCAGCCCTGGGGACAGACAAACAACCTTCTCTGGGGCCAACGTCCTGACTTTC.